A selection of T cell receptor delta chains follows, all from one sample in a study of DNA immune sequencing with unique molecular identifiers. TCRdb reanalysed the multiplex PCR reads via CATT. This table has approximately 5,100 delta-chain clones, about 12% appearing once. The sample consisted of gamma-delta T cells enriched from blood buffy coat, or unenriched PBMCs (not recorded which). The receptor set was obtained from a human donor in good health. Both conserved end residues are part of each CDR3. D genes are given only for firm matches. A clone size is listed for some rows: how often the clone was seen (once, few, many), or a class if it is expanded.

>TRDJ1|15|TRDD3|many|TRDV2
TGTGCCTGTGACGCCTGGGGGACGTACACCGATAAACTCATCTTT
CACDAWGTYTDKLIF
>TRDJ1|17|-|few|TRDV1
TGTGCTCTTGGGGAACTACTTCCCACGTGGGGACCAGGTAAACTCATCTTT
CALGELLPTWGPGKLIF
>TRDJ1|15|TRDD3|medium-sized|TRDV2
TGTGCCTGTGACACCGTACTGGGGGGCCGCGATAAACTCATCTTT
CACDTVLGGRDKLIF
>TRDJ1|18|TRDD3|many|TRDV2
TGTGCCTGTGACAACATCCGTACTGGGGGTCTTTACACCGATAAACTCATCTTT
CACDNIRTGGLYTDKLIF
>TRDJ1|13|-|-|TRDV2
TGTAGTGGGTATACTGACCCCGGGAATAAACTCATCTTT
CSGYTDPGNKLIF
>TRDJ1|14|TRDD3|-|TRDV2
TGTGCCTGTGACGTACTGGGGGATCGGACGGAACTCATCTTT
CACDVLGDRTELIF
>TRDJ1|17|TRDD3|few|TRDV2
TGTGCCTGTGACTCAATACTGGGGGATACTTTTTCCGATAAACTCATCTTT
CACDSILGDTFSDKLIF
>TRDJ3|18|-|many|TRDV2
TGTGCCTGTGACACCGGGGGTGCGAGCTCCTGGGACACCCGACAGATGTTTTTC
CACDTGGASSWDTRQMFF
>TRDJ1|20|-|-|TRDV2
TGTGCCTGTGACACTCTATTGGGCAGTCTACCTAGGCGGTACACCGATAAACTCATCTTT
CACDTLLGSLPRRYTDKLIF
>TRDJ1|18|TRDD3|-|TRDV2
TGTGCCTGTGACGATCTGGGGGATAATCGACAAAGGACCGATAAACTCATCTTT
CACDDLGDNRQRTDKLIF
>TRDJ1|18|TRDD3|few|TRDV2
TGTGCCTGTGATCCTGTACTGGGGGGCCCCCCGTACACCGAAAAACTCATCTTT
CACDPVLGGPPYTEKLIF
>TRDJ3|15|-|medium-sized|TRDV2
TGTGCCTGTGACTCCCTCTCCTGGGACACCCGACAGATGTTTTTC
CACDSLSWDTRQMFF
>TRDJ1|14|TRDD3|-|TRDV1
TGTGCTCTTGGGGGTCTACTGGGGGATACGAGACTCATCTTT
CALGGLLGDTRLIF